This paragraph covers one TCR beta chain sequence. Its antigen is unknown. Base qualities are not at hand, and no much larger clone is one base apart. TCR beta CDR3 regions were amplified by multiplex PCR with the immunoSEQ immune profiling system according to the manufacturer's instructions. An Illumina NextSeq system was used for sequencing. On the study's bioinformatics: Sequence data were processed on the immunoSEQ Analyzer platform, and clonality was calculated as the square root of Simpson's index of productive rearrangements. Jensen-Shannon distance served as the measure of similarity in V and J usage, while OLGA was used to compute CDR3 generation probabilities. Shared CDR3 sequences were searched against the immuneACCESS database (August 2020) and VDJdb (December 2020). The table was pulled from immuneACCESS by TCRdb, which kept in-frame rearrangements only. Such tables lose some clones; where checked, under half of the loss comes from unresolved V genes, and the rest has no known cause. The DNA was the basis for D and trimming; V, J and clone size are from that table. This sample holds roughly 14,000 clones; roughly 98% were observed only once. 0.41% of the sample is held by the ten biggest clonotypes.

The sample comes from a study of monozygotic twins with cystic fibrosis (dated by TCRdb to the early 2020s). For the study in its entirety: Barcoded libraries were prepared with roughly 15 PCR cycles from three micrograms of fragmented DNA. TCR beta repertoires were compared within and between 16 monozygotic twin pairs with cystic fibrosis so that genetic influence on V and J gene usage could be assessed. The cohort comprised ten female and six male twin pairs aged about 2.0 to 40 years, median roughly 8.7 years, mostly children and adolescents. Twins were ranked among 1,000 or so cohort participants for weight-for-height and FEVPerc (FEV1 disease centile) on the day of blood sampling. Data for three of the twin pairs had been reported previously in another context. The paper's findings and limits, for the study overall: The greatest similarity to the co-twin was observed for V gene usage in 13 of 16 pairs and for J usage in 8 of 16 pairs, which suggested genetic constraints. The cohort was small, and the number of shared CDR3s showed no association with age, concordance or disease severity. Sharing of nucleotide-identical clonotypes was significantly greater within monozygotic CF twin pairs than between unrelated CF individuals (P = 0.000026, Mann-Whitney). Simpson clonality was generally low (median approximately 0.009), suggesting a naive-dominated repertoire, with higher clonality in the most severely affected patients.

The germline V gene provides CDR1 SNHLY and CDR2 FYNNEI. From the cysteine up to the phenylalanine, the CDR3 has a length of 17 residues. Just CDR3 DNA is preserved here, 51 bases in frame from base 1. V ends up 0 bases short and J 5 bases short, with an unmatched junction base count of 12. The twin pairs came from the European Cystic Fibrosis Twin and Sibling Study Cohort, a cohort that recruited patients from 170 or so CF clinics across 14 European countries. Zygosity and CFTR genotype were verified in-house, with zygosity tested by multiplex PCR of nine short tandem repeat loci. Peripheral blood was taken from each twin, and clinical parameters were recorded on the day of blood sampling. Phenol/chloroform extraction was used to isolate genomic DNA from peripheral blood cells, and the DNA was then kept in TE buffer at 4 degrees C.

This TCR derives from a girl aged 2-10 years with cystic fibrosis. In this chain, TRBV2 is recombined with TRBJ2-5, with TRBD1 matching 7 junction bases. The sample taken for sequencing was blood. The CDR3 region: CASSEAFSGTVGETQYF. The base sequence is TGTGCCAGCAGTGAAGCCTTTTCCGGGACAGTAGGCGAGACCCAGTACTTC.